The 21 T cell receptor beta chains listed next were all sequenced from one sample in a study of OX40 agonist ivuxolimab in advanced cancers. Sequenced by immunoSEQ multiplex PCR; TCRdb stores in-frame clones only, minus some. This sample has about 93,000 clones; 91% occur once, and the top ten carry roughly 2.5%. Material: CD4+ or CD8+ T cells sorted from blood, obtained in a trial of the OX40 agonist ivuxolimab. These receptor sequences come from an adult with an advanced solid tumor such as melanoma, head and neck, liver or kidney cancer.

V is TRBV5-6 and J is TRBJ1-1, with 8 bases that match TRBD1. The CDR3 sequence is 13 residues long. Germline CDR1 SGHDT, CDR2 YYEEEE. Trimming took 4 bases from V and 4 from J; bases not matched to a gene: 3. DNA of the CDR3: TGTGCCAGCAGCAGGACAGGGCTCACTGAAGCTTTCTTT. This translates into CASSRTGLTEAFF.

This clone was detected once. This chain connects TRBV2 to TRBJ2-7; 13 bases are a match to TRBD2. Germline V lookup: CDR1 SNHLY, CDR2 FYNNEI. The CDR3 length is 17 residues. V dropped 4 bases and J dropped 3; count of bases not matched to a gene: 9. CDR3 sequence (DNA): TGTGCCAGCAGTGCCTCAACTAGCGGGAGGGCCTACTACGAGCAGTACTTC. It yields the protein CASSASTSGRAYYEQYF.

V gene TRBV19 combines with J gene TRBJ1-1; possibly TRBD1 for D (5 bases). Trimming took off 5 bases at V and 4 bases at J, with 11 bases between the two ends. The CDR3 loop spans 13 amino acids. Germline lookup yields CDR1 LNHDA and CDR2 SQIVND (reference sequence). CDR3 DNA sequence: TGTGCCAGTAGTTGGCAGGGCTCCACTGAAGCTTTCTTT. It is translated as CASSWQGSTEAFF.

This rearrangement joins TRBV10-3 to TRBJ2-2; D is tentatively TRBD1 or TRBD2 (5 bases each). CDR1 is ENHRY and CDR2 is SYGVKD in the germline V gene. The CDR3 is 15 residues long. The ends were cut back, 7 bases at V and 3 bases at J, with 15 bases in the middle. CDR3 amino acids: CAINGGVEYTGELFF. CDR3 DNA sequence: TGTGCCATCAATGGGGGAGTAGAGTACACCGGGGAGCTGTTTTTT.

This chain links TRBV19 with TRBJ2-7, with D possibly TRBD2 on 5 matching bases. The V end was cut by 6 bases, the J end by 2 bases, with 11 bases between. The germline gives CDR1 LNHDA, CDR2 SQIVND (reference sequence). The CDR3 consists of 13 residues. The CDR3 here is CASSREGTYEQYF. As DNA, the CDR3 is TGTGCCAGTAGCCGAGAGGGAACCTACGAGCAGTACTTC.

This chain connects TRBV7-9 to TRBJ2-1; D is possibly TRBD2 (6 bases). The germline V and J ends were trimmed by 1 base and 4 bases, with 11 bases remaining between them. CDR1 and CDR2 (germline): SEHNR, FQNEAQ (reference sequence). CDR3 length equals 15 residues. CDR3 sequence (DNA): TGTGCCAGCAGCTTAGTGCCCGGGAGATACAATGAGCAGTTCTTC. The encoded protein is CASSLVPGRYNEQFF.

This sequence joins TRBV18 and TRBJ1-2; D ambiguous. From germline, CDR1 is KGHSH and CDR2 LQKENI. This CDR3 comprises 13 residues. The germline V and J ends were trimmed by 3 bases and 2 bases, with 7 bases remaining between them. The CDR3 DNA reads as TGTGCCAGCTCACCCGCAGAAAACTATGGCTACACCTTC. Residues: CASSPAENYGYTF.

The J gene is TRBJ2-7, the V gene TRBV7-8; no reliable D call. There are 15 residues in the CDR3. CDR1 and CDR2 from the germline V gene are SGHVS and FQNEAQ. The ends were cut back, 5 bases at V and 2 bases at J, with 16 bases in the middle. CDR3 region: CASSPLKATPYEQYF. The CDR3, as DNA: TGTGCCAGCAGCCCCTTAAAGGCCACCCCCTACGAGCAGTACTTC. The entire variable domain, with the rest obtained from reference TRBV7-8 and TRBJ2-7, is as follows: GAGVSQSPRYKVAKRGQDVALRCDPISGHVSLFWYQQALGQGPEFLTYFQNEAQLDKSGLPSDRFFAERPEGSVSTLKIQRTQQEDSAVYLCASSPLKATPYEQYFGPGTRLTVT.

The V gene is TRBV13, the J gene TRBJ1-3, with TRBD1 matching 7 bases. CDR1 PRHDT and CDR2 FYEKMQ come from the germline V gene (reference sequence). The CDR3 loop spans 15 amino acids. Losses at the gene ends were 5 bases for V and 0 bases for J; bases not matched to a gene: 4. The CDR3 DNA is TGTGCCAGCAGCCTATGGACAGGCTCTGGAAACACCATATATTTT. It is translated as CASSLWTGSGNTIYF.

The V and J genes are TRBV6-6 and TRBJ1-1; D remains unclear. Looked up from germline, CDR1 is MNHNY and CDR2 is SVGAGI (reference sequence). The germline V and J ends were trimmed by 4 bases and 4 bases, with 13 bases remaining between them. This CDR3 region has 14 residues. In nucleotides, the CDR3 is TGTGCCAGCAGTTCCATGTCTAGAGGCACTGAAGCTTTCTTT. Protein sequence: CASSSMSRGTEAFF.

The CDR3 DNA reads TGTGCCATCAGTCCTGCTAGCGGGAGGGGACAAGAGACCCAGTACTTC. It encodes CAISPASGRGQETQYF. The chain joins TRBV10-3 to TRBJ2-5; 12 bases align to TRBD2. With V trimmed by 5 bases and J by 2 bases, 6 bases remained unmatched. This CDR3 spans 16 amino acids. CDR1 is ENHRY, CDR2 SYGVKD, per germline.

In its sample, this clone was seen once. Other DNA sequences from this sample encode an identical CDR3 as well. The V and J genes are TRBV7-2 and TRBJ1-4, with unresolved D. Between the trimmed V and J ends, which lost 1 base and 1 base, there was a span of 4 bases. Looked up from germline, CDR1 is SGHTA and CDR2 is FQGNSA. The CDR3 sequence is 14 residues long. The CDR3 protein is CASSLGGTNEKLFF. CDR3 nucleotides: TGTGCCAGCAGCTTAGGAGGAACTAATGAAAAACTGTTTTTT.

The V and J genes are TRBV9 and TRBJ2-3, with 7 bases that match TRBD1. The ends lost 3 bases at V and 5 bases at J; junction bases unmatched: 12. CDR1 and CDR2 from the germline V gene are SGDLS and YYNGEE. This CDR3 has 16 amino acids. Here the CDR3 DNA reads TGTGCCAGCAGCGCCCGCTCGACAGGGTTTGAAGATACGCAGTATTTT. Amino acids: CASSARSTGFEDTQYF.

The CDR3 sequence: CASSQDRTSGWVGSDTQYF. DNA for the CDR3: TGTGCCAGCAGCCAAGATAGGACTAGCGGATGGGTTGGGTCAGATACGCAGTATTTT. The chain links TRBV4-2 to TRBJ2-3, with TRBD2 identical over 10 bases. There are 19 residues in the CDR3. Germline V gene sequence: CDR1 LGHNA, CDR2 YNFKEQ. Trimming took 0 bases from V and 4 from J; bases not matched to a gene: 13.

This chain links TRBV5-1 with TRBJ2-2, with 8 bases aligning to TRBD2. The CDR3 extends over 17 amino acids. The germline V gene has CDR1 SGHRS and CDR2 YFSETQ. V lost 1 base to trimming and J lost 0 bases; unmatched junction nucleotides: 5. CDR3 nucleotides: TGCGCCAGCAGCTTGATGTCTAGCGGGTCGAACACCGGGGAGCTGTTTTTT. It yields the protein CASSLMSSGSNTGELFF.

This clone was detected only once. The genes are TRBV28 and TRBJ2-7; TRBD1 is a possible D gene (5 bases). The V end lost 4 bases, the J end lost 0 bases, and 13 bases lay between the germline ends. CDR3 length equals 15 residues. CDR1 MDHEN and CDR2 SYDVKM come from the germline V gene. In nucleotides, the CDR3 is TGTGCCAGCAGTTCGACAGATTACTTCTCCTACGAGCAGTACTTC. It specifies CASSSTDYFSYEQYF.

This clone has only one observation. The V and J genes are TRBV15 and TRBJ1-2; D might be TRBD1 (5 bases). There are 15 residues in the CDR3. CDR1 and CDR2 (germline): LNHNV, YYDKDF (reference sequence). Trimming shortened V by 3 bases and J by 0 bases, and 11 bases separated the two germline ends. The chain's CDR3 is CATSSSRGPNYGYTF. Written as DNA, the CDR3 is TGTGCCACCAGCAGTTCGCGGGGACCTAACTATGGCTACACCTTC.

The chain uses TRBV7-9 and TRBJ1-3; no reliable D call. In germline, CDR1 is SEHNR, CDR2 FQNEAQ (reference sequence). V was trimmed by 2 bases and J by 4 bases, leaving 6 bases between them. This CDR3 has 13 amino acids. CDR3 sequence (DNA): TGTGCCAGCAGCTTAAGCTCAGGAAACACCATATATTTT. This translates into CASSLSSGNTIYF.

This clone has more than one count but fewer than ten. The chain is built from TRBV10-1 and TRBJ1-1, with D maybe TRBD1 (6 bases). V was trimmed by 6 bases and J by 4 bases, leaving 18 bases between them. Germline CDR1 and CDR2: WNHNN and SYGVQD (reference sequence). This CDR3 is built from 15 residues. The chain's CDR3 is CASSSGGGQSTEAFF. The CDR3 coding sequence is TGCGCCAGCAGCTCTGGAGGGGGGCAGAGCACTGAAGCTTTCTTT.

This clone was seen just once. CDR3 sequence: CASSRKGTYNEQFF. Written as DNA, the CDR3 is TGTGCCAGTAGTAGAAAGGGCACCTACAATGAGCAGTTCTTC. V usage is TRBV19 and J usage is TRBJ2-1; D is unclear. CDR1 is LNHDA and CDR2 is SQIVND in the germline V gene (reference sequence). The CDR3 totals 14 residues. The V gene lost 4 bases and the J gene lost 2 bases, with 9 bases spanning the gap.

This clone was seen a handful of times. This chain uses TRBV7-9 with TRBJ2-5, with D unresolved. With 2 bases removed from V and 2 bases from J, the gap between germline ends came to 0 bases. The CDR3 has 11 amino acids. The V gene's germline CDR1 is SEHNR and CDR2 FQNEAQ (reference sequence). Here the CDR3 reads CASSLQETQYF. DNA for the CDR3: TGTGCCAGCAGCTTACAAGAGACCCAGTACTTC.